This T cell receptor beta chain was captured by sequencing in a study of T cells in tuberculosis. Broader study findings: T cells binding CD1B-GMM tetramer weakly possibly escaped the sort.

Libraries were prepared by immunoSEQ multiplex PCR; TCRdb keeps only in-frame clonotypes and omits some of them. This sample yields tens of thousands of clones, of which roughly 90% are seen a single time; 1.5% to 2% belongs to the top ten. This CDR3 comprises 13 residues. Germline assignment: CDR1 MNHNS and CDR2 SASEGT. The germline V and J ends were trimmed by 0 bases and 4 bases, with 7 bases remaining between them. This clone has only one observation. After thawing and overnight rest, PBMC were stained with GMM-loaded CD1B tetramer, viability dye and anti-CD3 for sorting. C32 glucose monomycolate from Rhodococcus equi was loaded onto the CD1B tetramers. Tetramer-negative cells, around 110,000 per donor, were also sorted.

The genes are TRBV6-1 and TRBJ2-7; D is undetermined. This receptor was obtained from an adult woman with latent tuberculosis. The sequenced sample consisted of CD1b-GMM tetramer-negative cells sorted from PBMCs. The CDR3 DNA follows: TGTGCCAGCAGTGAAGCAGCTTTTTACGAGCAGTACTTC. Encoded protein: CASSEAAFYEQYF.